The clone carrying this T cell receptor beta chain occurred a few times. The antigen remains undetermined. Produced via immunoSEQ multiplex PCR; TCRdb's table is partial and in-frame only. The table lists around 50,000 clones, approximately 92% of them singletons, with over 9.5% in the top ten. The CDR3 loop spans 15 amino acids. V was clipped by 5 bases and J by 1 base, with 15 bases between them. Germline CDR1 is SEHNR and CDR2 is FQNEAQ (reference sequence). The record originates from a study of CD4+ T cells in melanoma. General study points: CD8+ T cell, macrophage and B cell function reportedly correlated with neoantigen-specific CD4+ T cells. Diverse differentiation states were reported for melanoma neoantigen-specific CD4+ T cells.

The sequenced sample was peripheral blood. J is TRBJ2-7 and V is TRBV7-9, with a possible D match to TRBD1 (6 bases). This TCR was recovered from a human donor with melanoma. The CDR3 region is CASSAPGTYSYEQYF. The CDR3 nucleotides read TGTGCCAGCAGCGCGCCCGGGACATATTCCTACGAGCAGTACTTC.